The 32 T cell receptor beta chains below all came from one sample that was sequenced in a study of shared clonotypes between healthy human individuals. TCRdb's copy holds only in-frame clones and misses some; the assay was immunoSEQ multiplex PCR. In the table there are 950,000 to 1,100,000 clones, roughly 70% of which are singletons. The sample comprised memory CD4+ T cells sorted from blood. Subset: CD45RA-negative fraction. These receptors originate from a man aged 18 to 30 in good health.

CDR3: CASSSGMLLQYF. As DNA, the CDR3 is TGTGCCAGCTCTAGCGGGATGTTGTTGCAGTACTTC. V usage is TRBV25-1 and J usage is TRBJ2-7; TRBD2 agrees at 9 bases. The junction had 8 bases not matched to a gene; V was cut back by 8 bases and J by 9 bases. This CDR3 is built from 12 residues. Germline V gene sequence: CDR1 MGHDK, CDR2 SYGVNS.

V is TRBV5-4 and J is TRBJ2-1; 10 bases agree with TRBD2. The germline gives CDR1 SGHNT, CDR2 YYREEE (reference sequence). The CDR3 totals 15 residues. Trimming took 5 bases from V and 0 from J; bases not matched to a gene: 2. The CDR3 sequence is CASRLAGGSYNEQFF. The DNA of the CDR3 is TGTGCCAGCAGATTAGCGGGGGGCTCCTACAATGAGCAGTTCTTC.

This clone was counted at least ten times. The chain recombines TRBV4-2 with TRBJ1-5; maybe TRBD1 (6 bases). Germline assignment: CDR1 LGHNA and CDR2 YNFKEQ. The CDR3 spans 14 residues. Trimming removed 0 bases at V and 5 bases at J, with 8 bases between. For the CDR3, the DNA is TGTGCCAGCAGCCAAGATAGGACAGATCAGCCCCAGCATTTT. Translating it yields CASSQDRTDQPQHF.

This chain uses TRBV5-1 with TRBJ1-2; D may be TRBD1 (6 bases). Trimming pared 1 base from V and 2 bases from J, leaving 12 bases between. This CDR3 spans 15 amino acids. Germline V gives CDR1 SGHRS, CDR2 YFSETQ. CDR3 amino acids: CASSLIGGLNYGYTF. The CDR3 coding sequence is TGCGCCAGCAGCTTGATAGGGGGTCTAAACTATGGCTACACCTTC. Drawing the rest from reference TRBV5-1 and TRBJ1-2, the complete variable domain is KAGVTQTPRYLIKTRGQQVTLSCSPISGHRSVSWYQQTPGQGLQFLFEYFSETQRNKGNFPGRFSGRQFSNSRSEMNVSTLELGDSALYLCASSLIGGLNYGYTFGSGTRLTVV.

This clone was picked up a small number of times. V is TRBV10-3 and J is TRBJ2-3; TRBD1 agrees at 7 bases. The CDR3 loop spans 16 amino acids. Trimming took 5 bases from V and 3 from J; bases not matched to a gene: 11. Germline V gene sequence: CDR1 ENHRY, CDR2 SYGVKD. In nucleotides, the CDR3 is TGTGCCATCAGTCCACACGGGACAGAGGGAACAGATACGCAGTATTTT. The encoded protein is CAISPHGTEGTDTQYF.

In this sample, this clone turned up a few times. The chain recombines TRBV4-1 with TRBJ2-2; unclear D gene. This CDR3 has 15 amino acids. Germline CDR1 reads MGHRA; CDR2 reads YSYEKL. V lost 4 bases and J 4 bases, leaving 13 bases between the germline ends. DNA of the CDR3: TGCGCCAGCAGCCCGCTCCGCCCCAGCACCGGGGAGCTGTTTTTT. Protein product: CASSPLRPSTGELFF.

V and J are TRBV6-6 and TRBJ2-3; D possibly uses TRBD1 or TRBD2 (5 bases each). The CDR3 runs 15 residues. V dropped 7 bases and J dropped 6 bases, with 20 bases sitting between them. The V gene's germline CDR1 is MNHNY and CDR2 SVGAGI (reference sequence). CDR3 region: CASKYRQLGVDTQYF. The CDR3 DNA is TGTGCCAGCAAGTATCGGCAACTGGGGGTCGATACGCAGTATTTT.

Ten or more counts support this clone. This CDR3 is CASSQGDLGLRNSPLHF. DNA of the CDR3: TGCGCCAGCAGCCAGGGGGACTTGGGGCTCAGGAATTCACCCCTCCACTTT. The J gene is TRBJ1-6, the V gene TRBV4-1, with a possible D match to TRBD1 (5 bases). Per germline, CDR1 MGHRA and CDR2 YSYEKL. Trimming cost V 3 bases and J 7 bases, with 19 bases left between them. The CDR3 contains 17 residues.

This clone has just a few counts. V gene TRBV28 combines with J gene TRBJ1-2, with a weak D call TRBD1 (5 bases). From germline, CDR1 is MDHEN and CDR2 SYDVKM. The V end was cut by 2 bases, the J end by 7 bases, with 14 bases between. The CDR3 contains 14 residues. CDR3 DNA sequence: TGTGCCAGCAGTTTAATGGGTGGGGCGGGTGGCTACACCTTC. Translating it yields CASSLMGGAGGYTF.

This rearrangement joins TRBV30 to TRBJ2-1; 10 bases match TRBD2. V trimming: 0 bases; J trimming: 3 bases; junction bases outside the gene matches: 8. This CDR3 has 17 residues. Germline-derived CDR1 and CDR2 are GTSNPN and SVGIG (reference sequence). CDR3: CAWSVGVVAGGYNEQFF. The CDR3 DNA reads as TGTGCCTGGAGTGTAGGGGTAGTAGCGGGAGGCTACAATGAGCAGTTCTTC. Based on the CDR3 plus reference TRBV30 and TRBJ2-1, the full variable domain is SQTIHQWPATLVQPVGSPLSLECTVEGTSNPNLYWYRQAAGRGLQLLFYSVGIGQISSEVPQNLSASRPQDRQFILSSKKLLLSDSGFYLCAWSVGVVAGGYNEQFFGPGTRLTVL.

V gene TRBV28 combines with J gene TRBJ1-2; a weak D match, TRBD1 (6 bases). V lost 10 bases and J 11 bases, leaving 17 bases between the germline ends. The CDR3 sequence is 11 residues long. Germline values: CDR1 MDHEN, CDR2 SYDVKM. This CDR3 reads CAIAYTGKYTF. The CDR3 nucleotides read TGTGCCATCGCTTATACAGGGAAGTACACCTTC.

V gene TRBV2 combines with J gene TRBJ1-5; D ambiguous. The length of the CDR3 is 14 residues. V shed 3 bases and J shed 5 bases, with 11 bases lying between them. Germline CDR1 is SNHLY and CDR2 is FYNNEI. In DNA, the CDR3 is TGTGCCAGCAGTGAGTTGGCCGCTGATCAGCCCCAGCATTTT. Translated: CASSELAADQPQHF.

The sample holds many counts of this clone. Distinct nucleotide sequences in the sample also encode this CDR3. The chain couples TRBV5-1 to TRBJ1-2; D ambiguous. CDR1 SGHRS and CDR2 YFSETQ come from the germline V gene. This CDR3 region has 12 residues. The V and J ends lost 0 bases and 3 bases respectively, with 3 bases between them. CDR3 region: CASSLGDYGYTF. CDR3 DNA: TGCGCCAGCAGCTTGGGGGACTATGGCTACACCTTC.

As concerns this clone: Mismatch with germline at one junction end may stem from a read error. This chain uses TRBV9 with TRBJ2-3; 9 bases are a match to TRBD2. Germline V CDR1 and CDR2: SGDLS, YYNGEE. The CDR3 runs 13 residues. This CDR3 reads CSSSSGGSDTQYF. The DNA for the CDR3 is TGCTCCTCTAGTAGCGGGGGTTCGGATACGCAGTATTTT.

The V call is TRBV28, the J call TRBJ1-1; possible D gene TRBD1, 5 bases. This CDR3 is built from 13 residues. Germline values: CDR1 MDHEN, CDR2 SYDVKM. V gave up 7 bases and J gave up 3 bases, with 12 bases separating them. The CDR3 reads CASTGWGDTEAFF. The CDR3 nucleotides are TGTGCCAGCACCGGTTGGGGGGACACTGAAGCTTTCTTT.

This clone showed up just once. The J gene is TRBJ2-3, the V gene TRBV4-1; 8 bases match TRBD1. The length of the CDR3 is 16 residues. The V and J ends lost 3 bases and 3 bases, in that order; junction bases with no gene match: 8. The germline gives CDR1 MGHRA, CDR2 YSYEKL. The CDR3 sequence: CASSHGRGRGTDTQYF. The CDR3 nucleotides are TGCGCCAGCAGCCATGGCAGGGGGCGCGGGACAGATACGCAGTATTTT.

This clone has more than one count but fewer than ten. V gene TRBV25-1 combines with J gene TRBJ1-2, with D tentatively TRBD1 (6 bases). The germline V gene encodes CDR1 MGHDK and CDR2 SYGVNS. V lost 6 bases and J lost 8, with 16 bases in between. CDR3 length equals 13 residues. Here the CDR3 reads CASSPAGGRGYTF. DNA of the CDR3: TGTGCCAGCAGCCCCGCGGGGGGGCGCGGCTACACCTTC.

This clone was observed a handful of times. The CDR3 DNA is TGTGCCAGCAGCGCCGGGACAGGGGGATACGAGCAGTACTTC. Translation gives CASSAGTGGYEQYF. The J gene is TRBJ2-7, the V gene TRBV7-9, with 11 bases fitting TRBD1. The V gene's germline CDR1 is SEHNR and CDR2 FQNEAQ (reference sequence). J lost 4 bases, V lost 5 bases, and 4 bases had no gene match. CDR3 length: 14 amino acids. Filled out from reference TRBV7-9 and TRBJ2-7, the complete variable domain reads DTGVSQNPRHKITKRGQNVTFRCDPISEHNRLYWYRQTLGQGPEFLTYFQNEAQLEKSRLLSDRFSAERPKGSFSTLEIQRTEQGDSAMYLCASSAGTGGYEQYFGPGTRLTVT.

This chain joins TRBV5-1 and TRBJ2-1, with D possibly being TRBD2 (5 bases). V lost 4 bases and J 5 bases, leaving 13 bases between the germline ends. Germline V gene sequence: CDR1 SGHRS, CDR2 YFSETQ. The CDR3 is made up of 14 amino acids. This CDR3 is CASSPSGEHNEQFF. The CDR3 DNA reads TGCGCCAGCAGCCCTTCCGGGGAGCACAATGAGCAGTTCTTC.

The rearrangement joins TRBV11-2 to TRBJ2-7; D gene ambiguous. This CDR3 is built from 13 residues. Germline CDR1 reads SGHAT; CDR2 reads FQNNGV. The V gene lost 6 bases and the J gene lost 3 bases, with 12 bases spanning the gap. CDR3 protein: CASRRTQNYEQYF. The CDR3, as DNA: TGTGCCAGCAGGAGGACGCAAAACTACGAGCAGTACTTC.

The chain combines TRBV30 with TRBJ2-2; D is undetermined. Germline values: CDR1 GTSNPN, CDR2 SVGIG (reference sequence). The CDR3 length is 14 residues. With 1 base removed from V and 4 bases from J, the gap between germline ends came to 10 bases. CDR3 region: CAWSGVARTGELFF. CDR3 sequence (DNA): TGTGCCTGGAGTGGAGTCGCCCGCACCGGGGAGCTGTTTTTT.

The chain's CDR3 is CASSLIGSEHKAFF. In nucleotides, the CDR3 is TGTGCCAGCAGCTTAATAGGGTCCGAACACAAAGCTTTCTTT. This chain uses TRBV7-9 with TRBJ1-1; no definite D call. The germline V and J ends were trimmed by 2 bases and 9 bases, with 16 bases remaining between them. Germline loops: CDR1 SEHNR, CDR2 FQNEAQ (reference sequence). The CDR3 sequence is 14 residues long.

This clone was recorded at least ten times. The V gene is TRBV14, the J gene TRBJ2-7; possible D gene TRBD1, 5 bases. Germline CDR1 reads SGHDN; CDR2 reads FVKESK. CDR3 length: 13 amino acids. V lost 6 bases and J lost 3, with 12 bases in between. CDR3 DNA sequence: TGTGCCAGCAGTCCCAGGGTCGGCTACGAGCAGTACTTC. This translates into CASSPRVGYEQYF.

A word on this clone: A much larger clone is a single base away; this may be a read error. The genes are TRBV27 and TRBJ2-7; unclear D gene. V dropped 6 bases and J dropped 2 bases, with 5 bases sitting between them. The CDR3 loop spans 11 amino acids. CDR1 MNHEY and CDR2 SMNVEV come from the germline V gene (reference sequence). The chain's CDR3 is CASSPTYEQYF. The CDR3 nucleotides are TGTGCCAGCAGCCCAACCTACGAGCAGTACTTC.

The chain joins TRBV30 to TRBJ2-7, with TRBD2 identical over 9 bases. The CDR3 is made up of 15 amino acids. Trimming removed 2 bases from V and 0 bases from J; junction bases left unmatched: 5. The germline gives CDR1 GTSNPN, CDR2 SVGIG (reference sequence). The CDR3 nucleotides read TGTGCCTGGAGTCAGGGCGGGGGGGCCTCCTACGAGCAGTACTTC. Translated, it gives CAWSQGGGASYEQYF. Looking up the rest from reference TRBV30 and TRBJ2-7 gives the full variable domain: SQTIHQWPATLVQPVGSPLSLECTVEGTSNPNLYWYRQAAGRGLQLLFYSVGIGQISSEVPQNLSASRPQDRQFILSSKKLLLSDSGFYLCAWSQGGGASYEQYFGPGTRLTVT.

The chain carries TRBV19 and TRBJ1-3; D is unresolved. The CDR3 is 12 amino acids. With 5 bases removed from V and 4 bases from J, the gap between germline ends came to 6 bases. Germline V CDR1 and CDR2: LNHDA, SQIVND (reference sequence). The CDR3 nucleotides read TGTGCCAGTAGTCTGATCGGAAACACCATATATTTT. Its protein product is CASSLIGNTIYF.

The CDR3, as DNA: TGTGCCAGCAGATCTGGACCGACCAATCAGCCCCAGCATTTT. Translated: CASRSGPTNQPQHF. The rearrangement uses TRBV6-5 and TRBJ1-5, with D uncertain. Trimming shortened V by 6 bases and J by 3 bases, and 12 bases separated the two germline ends. Germline V gives CDR1 MNHEY, CDR2 SVGAGI. This CDR3 has 14 residues.

This clone was counted a few times. The V call is TRBV2, the J call TRBJ2-7; 8 bases map to TRBD1. With 11 bases clipped from V and 6 bases from J, the junction kept 9 bases outside the gene matches. The CDR3 runs to 12 residues. Germline V gene lookup returns CDR1 SNHLY and CDR2 FYNNEI. The CDR3 loop is CAGRGRGREQYF. The CDR3 nucleotides read TGTGCCGGGCGGGGCAGGGGGCGCGAGCAGTACTTC.

The V and J genes are TRBV27 and TRBJ2-3, with D tentatively TRBD1 (5 bases). V lost 1 base, J lost 3 bases, and 14 bases lay in between. The CDR3 is 16 residues long. CDR1 MNHEY and CDR2 SMNVEV come from the germline V gene (reference sequence). CDR3 sequence (DNA): TGTGCCAGCAGTTTATATCCCCATCAGGGTACAGATACGCAGTATTTT. It yields the protein CASSLYPHQGTDTQYF.

This sequence joins TRBV5-4 and TRBJ1-4, with D possibly matching TRBD1 (6 bases). CDR1 and CDR2 from the germline V gene are SGHNT and YYREEE (reference sequence). This CDR3 spans 14 amino acids. Trimming removed 4 bases at V and 4 bases at J, with 11 bases between. CDR3 nucleotides: TGTGCCAGCAGCATACAGGGTCGTAATGAAAAACTGTTTTTT. Its protein product is CASSIQGRNEKLFF.

This chain links TRBV9 with TRBJ1-1; D is undetermined. CDR3 length: 13 amino acids. V was clipped by 0 bases and J by 5 bases, with 8 bases between them. Germline V gene data show CDR1 as SGDLS and CDR2 as YYNGEE. The chain's CDR3 is CASSVAVYTEAFF. CDR3 DNA sequence: TGTGCCAGCAGCGTAGCGGTCTATACTGAAGCTTTCTTT.

This chain joins TRBV7-8 and TRBJ1-3; D gene ambiguous. Germline loops: CDR1 SGHVS, CDR2 FQNEAQ. The CDR3 length is 15 residues. With 3 bases removed from V and 0 bases from J, the gap between germline ends came to 9 bases. The DNA for the CDR3 is TGTGCCAGCAGCTTGTCCCTGTTCTCTGGAAACACCATATATTTT. This gives the protein CASSLSLFSGNTIYF.